The 23 T cell receptor beta chains below come from one sample, sequenced in a study of CD8+ T cells in alopecia areata. The sorting of pooled cutaneous lymph node cells relied on CD4, CD8alpha, NKG2D, NKG2ACE and other markers. The authors extracted RNA and reverse transcribed it into cDNA as the sequencing template. Sequencing was performed with immunoSEQ multiplex PCR; in TCRdb, only in-frame clones are kept and a portion is missing. Recorded here are roughly 260,000 clones, with no singletons, and the ten leading clones hold approximately 1.2%. The material sequenced was CD4+ T cells sorted from a lymph node. The receptors shown here come from a C3H/HeJ mouse with alopecia areata. This mouse strain has H2-k as its MHC haplotype.

In regard to this clone: The gene symbols are mouse symbols. The read ends 4 residues early relative to the CDR3; the germline J gene fills the gap. The chain employs TRBV5 and TRBJ2-2; D perhaps matches TRBD1 (6 bases). The ends were cut back, 5 bases at V and 0 bases at J, with 10 bases in the middle. CDR1 and CDR2 (germline): LGHNA, YNLKQL (reference sequence). This CDR3 spans 15 amino acids. CDR3 sequence: CASSEQGSNTGQLYF. The DNA read from the CDR3 is TGTGCCAGCAGCGAACAGGGATCAAACACCGGG.

On this clone itself: The listed genes are named as in mouse. The read comes to an end 4 residues before the CDR3 does, leaving the germline J gene to fill in the end. The rearrangement joins TRBV19 to TRBJ2-5; weak D call: TRBD2 (6 bases). Germline V gene sequence: CDR1 FNHDT, CDR2 SITEND (reference sequence). There are 14 residues in the CDR3. With 2 bases removed from V and 3 bases from J, the gap between germline ends came to 10 bases. CDR3 DNA (partial): TGTGCCAGCAGTATTATCTGGGGTCAAGAC. Translating gives CASSIIWGQD. The entire CDR3 protein is CASSIIWGQDTQYF.

The table lists this clone with a few counts. The genes and germline here are from mouse. The CDR3 is cut off 4 residues early in the read; its end comes from the germline J gene. Other nucleotide sequences in the sample specify the same CDR3. The V gene is TRBV13-1, the J gene TRBJ2-3; possible D gene TRBD1, 6 bases. V was shortened by 1 base and J by 1 base, with 10 bases between the two germline ends. The CDR3 loop spans 15 amino acids. Germline CDR1 is NSHNY and CDR2 is SYGAGN. CDR3: CASSDRAGGAETLYF. The sequenced CDR3 bases are TGTGCCAGCAGTGATCGGGCAGGGGGTGCAGAA.

This clone has more than one count but fewer than ten. The gene names here belong to mouse. With the read ending 4 residues before the CDR3 end, the germline J gene is used to fill in that end. Other nucleotide sequences from this sample produce the same CDR3. The V gene is TRBV19, the J gene TRBJ2-5; TRBD2 is a possible D gene (6 bases). CDR3 length equals 14 residues. Deletions cut 4 bases from V and 3 bases from J, with 12 bases between. Germline CDR1 is FNHDT and CDR2 is SITEND (reference sequence). The CDR3 bases that were read are TGTGCCAGCAGTCTCTGGGGAGGTCAAGAC. It translates to CASSLWGGQD. The full-length CDR3 reads as CASSLWGGQDTQYF.

There are a few counts of this clone. A much more abundant neighbour one base away suggests this may be a read error. Gene names are mouse gene names. The read ends 4 residues early relative to the CDR3; the germline J gene fills the gap. Other nucleotide sequences from this sample produce the same CDR3. The J gene is TRBJ2-7, the V gene TRBV19, with D perhaps TRBD1 (6 bases). Trimming shortened V by 4 bases and J by 3 bases, and 8 bases separated the two germline ends. This CDR3 spans 12 amino acids. Per germline, CDR1 FNHDT and CDR2 SITEND (reference sequence). The CDR3 loop is CASSPGHYEQYF. Partial CDR3 DNA: TGTGCCAGCAGTCCGGGACACTAT.

This clone was seen more than once but under ten times. Gene and germline names: mouse. The missing CDR3 end, 4 residues past where the read stops, is filled in from the germline J gene. The genes are TRBV1 and TRBJ2-1; 11 positions agree with TRBD2. CDR1 and CDR2 (germline): NSQYPW, LRSPGD (reference sequence). This CDR3 is built from 14 residues. The sequenced part of the CDR3 DNA is TGCACCTGCAGCCGGGACTGGGGGATCGCT. Its translation: CTCSRDWGIA. The whole CDR3 protein is CTCSRDWGIAEQFF.

A note on this clone: Each gene name is a mouse one. The observed sequence ends 3 residues before the CDR3 terminus, with the missing tail filled in from the germline J gene. V usage is TRBV13-1 and J usage is TRBJ1-6; TRBD1 matches at 7 bases. TRBJ1-6 is filed as an ORF, its function uncertain. This CDR3 has 16 amino acids. After removal of 1 base from V and 4 bases from J, the junction contained 5 bases not matched to a gene. Per the germline V gene, CDR1 is NSHNY and CDR2 is SYGAGN. The sequenced part of the CDR3 DNA is TGTGCCAGCAGTGATTCCCCGGGACAGTATAATTCGCCC. Encoded protein: CASSDSPGQYNSP. The whole CDR3 protein is CASSDSPGQYNSPLYF.

With respect to this clone: Mouse germline and gene names are used. The CDR3 end falls 4 residues outside the read, so it is completed with the germline J gene. V is TRBV13-1 and J is TRBJ2-2; 11 nucleotides align to TRBD1. Trimming cost V 3 bases and J 5 bases; bases outside gene matches: 6. CDR1 and CDR2 (germline): NSHNY, SYGAGN. This CDR3 is 16 amino acids long. The CDR3 is CASSAGQGARTGQLYF. Partial CDR3 DNA: TGTGCCAGCAGTGCAGGACAGGGGGCGCGTACCGGG.

Concerning this clone: Mouse gene names and germline throughout. The read gets to within 4 residues of the CDR3 end, and the germline J gene fills in the rest. In the same sample, other DNA sequences code for this CDR3. This chain uses TRBV5 with TRBJ2-1; D is unclear. With 1 base removed from V and 0 bases from J, the gap between germline ends came to 4 bases. The CDR3 runs 14 residues. Germline CDR1 reads LGHNA; CDR2 reads YNLKQL (reference sequence). CDR3 loop: CASSQADNYAEQFF. The CDR3 bases that were read are TGTGCCAGCAGCCAAGCAGATAACTATGCT.

This clone was seen a handful of times. The gene names given are mouse names. This CDR3 is CASSQVRLGGSSAETLYF. The covered CDR3 bases are TGTGCCAGCAGCCAAGTCCGCCTGGGGGGGTCTAGTGCAGAA. This sequence joins TRBV5 and TRBJ2-3, with TRBD2 matching over 9 bases. The DNA ends 4 residues before the CDR3 does, and the rest of the CDR3 is filled in from the germline J gene. Germline loops: CDR1 LGHNA, CDR2 YNLKQL (reference sequence). CDR3 length: 18 amino acids. Trimming removed 1 base from V and 0 bases from J; junction bases left unmatched: 8.

This clone was found a few times. Mouse gene names apply. Read coverage stops 4 residues before the CDR3 terminus; the germline J gene supplies the remainder. The chain combines TRBV14 with TRBJ2-5; 10 bases are shared with TRBD1. The CDR3 runs to 14 residues. Per germline, CDR1 SGHDT and CDR2 FRDEAV. The DNA read from the CDR3 is TGTGCCAGCAGTCCGGGACAGGGGACGGAC. It yields the protein CASSPGQGTD. The CDR3, in full, reads CASSPGQGTDTQYF.

On this clone: Mouse gene names and germline throughout. The CDR3: CTCSVPTGANTEVFF. CDR3 DNA (partial): TGCACCTGCAGTGTCCCGACAGGGGCAAACACA. The chain uses TRBV1 and TRBJ1-1, with TRBD1 matching 8 bases. With the read ending 4 residues before the CDR3 end, the germline J gene is used to fill in that end. The trim removed 4 bases at V and 0 bases at J, leaving 4 bases unmatched. Looked up from germline, CDR1 is NSQYPW and CDR2 is LRSPGD (reference sequence). The CDR3 is 15 amino acids.

Note on this clone: The gene symbols are mouse symbols. The read ends 4 residues shy of where the CDR3 ends; the end is completed using the germline J gene. The chain carries TRBV13-3 and TRBJ2-1; 7 bases align to TRBD2. Germline V gene sequence: CDR1 NNHDY, CDR2 SYVADS. J was trimmed by 3 bases and V by 4 bases; bases with no gene match: 4. The CDR3 length is 14 residues. CDR3 protein: CASSLTGFYAEQFF. CDR3 DNA, as far as it was read: TGTGCCAGCAGTCTGACTGGGTTCTATGCT.

The table lists this clone with a few counts. Germline and genes: mouse. The observed sequence ends 4 residues before the CDR3 terminus, with the missing tail filled in from the germline J gene. In the same sample, other DNA sequences code for this CDR3. The chain joins TRBV13-1 to TRBJ1-1; D is perhaps TRBD1 (5 bases). The CDR3 contains 12 residues. Trimming removed 5 bases from V and 1 base from J, with 6 bases in between. The germline V gene has CDR1 NSHNY and CDR2 SYGAGN. The CDR3 DNA, read in part, is TGTGCCAGCAGAAGGGGAAACACA. It specifies CASRRGNT. The full CDR3 protein reads CASRRGNTEVFF.

This clone was picked up a small number of times. Mouse gene names apply. The CDR3 is cut off 4 residues early in the read; its end comes from the germline J gene. The rearrangement links TRBV19 to TRBJ2-5; TRBD1 matches at 10 bases. Per the germline V gene, CDR1 is FNHDT and CDR2 is SITEND (reference sequence). This CDR3 is built from 15 residues. CDR3 sequence: CASSISRDRGDTQYF. Partial CDR3 DNA: TGTGCCAGCAGTATATCCCGGGACAGGGGAGAC.

Of note for this clone: The listed genes are named as in mouse. The read ends 4 residues shy of where the CDR3 ends; the end is completed using the germline J gene. The same CDR3 is also encoded by other DNA sequences in this sample. This rearrangement joins TRBV19 to TRBJ1-1; 8 nucleotides align to TRBD1. With V trimmed by 2 bases and J by 1 base, 1 base remained unmatched. CDR3 size: 14 residues. The germline V gene has CDR1 FNHDT and CDR2 SITEND (reference sequence). CDR3 bases read: TGTGCCAGCAGTATTGGGACAGGGAACACA. Amino acids: CASSIGTGNT. The CDR3 in its entirety is CASSIGTGNTEVFF. The full variable domain, in which reference TRBV19 and TRBJ1-1 provide the parts outside the CDR3, is GGIITQTPKFLIGQEGQKLTLKCQQNFNHDTMYWYRQDSGKGLRLIYYSITENDLQKGDLSEGYDASREKKSSFSLTVTSAQKNEMAVFLCASSIGTGNTEVFFGKGTRLTVV.

Of note for this clone: Here the gene names and germline are mouse. The CDR3 extends 4 residues past the end of the read, so its final part is completed from the germline J gene. V usage is TRBV5 and J usage is TRBJ2-3, with D maybe TRBD1 (6 bases). Trimming shortened V by 4 bases and J by 0 bases, and 14 bases separated the two germline ends. The CDR3 spans 16 residues. From germline, CDR1 is LGHNA and CDR2 YNLKQL (reference sequence). The covered CDR3 bases are TGTGCCAGCAGCCCCTCCGGGACATCTAGTGCAGAA. This encodes CASSPSGTSSAE. The CDR3 in full is CASSPSGTSSAETLYF.

On this clone itself: Gene names and germline match the mouse. The sequenced fragment ends 4 residues before the CDR3 boundary, so the rest is inferred from the germline J gene. This sequence joins TRBV17 and TRBJ2-4, with D possibly matching TRBD1 (6 bases). The CDR3 totals 17 residues. Trimming stripped 2 bases from V and 1 base from J, with 16 bases between. The germline V gene has CDR1 MNHDT and CDR2 YYDKIL. The CDR3 sequence is CASSRLSGERGQNTLYF. Partial CDR3 DNA: TGTGCTAGCAGTAGACTGTCAGGGGAGAGGGGTCAAAAC.

About this clone itself: Mouse gene names apply. The CDR3 goes on 4 residues after the read ends, and that part is filled in from the germline J gene. Other DNA sequences from this sample encode an identical CDR3 as well. This rearrangement joins TRBV17 to TRBJ2-1; 11 bases line up with TRBD1. CDR3 length equals 16 residues. CDR1 and CDR2 (germline): MNHDT, YYDKIL. V lost 0 bases and J lost 3; bases outside the gene matches: 1. The CDR3 is CASSREGTGGYAEQFF. The DNA read from the CDR3 is TGTGCTAGCAGTAGAGAAGGGACAGGGGGCTATGCT.

This clone has a handful of counts. The gene names given are mouse names. The read halts 4 residues ahead of the CDR3 end, with the missing end drawn from the germline J gene. The identical CDR3 is also encoded by other nucleotide sequences in the sample. The gene calls are TRBV17 and TRBJ2-5, with D perhaps TRBD2 (6 bases). V was cut by 2 bases and J by 3 bases, with 9 bases left in between. The germline CDR1 and CDR2 sequences are MNHDT and YYDKIL. The CDR3 runs to 14 residues. The CDR3 loop reads CASSRFGGQDTQYF. The CDR3 bases that were read are TGTGCTAGCAGTAGATTCGGGGGGCAAGAC.

A note on this clone: Gene names and germline refer to mouse. The read ends 4 residues early relative to the CDR3; the germline J gene fills the gap. Other DNA sequences in the sample encode the same CDR3. The gene calls are TRBV13-1 and TRBJ2-5; 12 bases match TRBD2. Germline V gene sequence: CDR1 NSHNY, CDR2 SYGAGN. Germline trimming cut 0 bases from V and 2 bases from J; bases unmatched to any gene: 1. The CDR3 totals 16 residues. The CDR3 bases that were read are TGTGCCAGCAGTGATGGGGGACTGGGGGGCCAAGAC. Its protein is CASSDGGLGGQD. The CDR3 in its entirety is CASSDGGLGGQDTQYF.

A remark on this clone: Mouse names are used for the genes. From the germline J gene comes the end of the CDR3, since the read stops 4 residues before it. The sample has other DNA sequences that encode this CDR3 too. This chain connects TRBV13-2 to TRBJ2-5, with D tentatively TRBD2 (5 bases). Germline CDR1 and CDR2: NNHNN and SYGAGS (reference sequence). Trimming removed 0 bases from V and 3 bases from J, with 8 bases in between. The CDR3 is 14 residues long. The CDR3 sequence: CASGDAWVQDTQYF. The part of the CDR3 DNA that was read is TGTGCCAGCGGTGATGCCTGGGTTCAAGAC.

Only a few counts were recorded for this clone. These gene names are mouse names. The observed sequence ends 4 residues before the CDR3 terminus, with the missing tail filled in from the germline J gene. The J gene is TRBJ2-3, the V gene TRBV13-1; D perhaps matches TRBD2 (6 bases). There are 15 residues in the CDR3. Germline V gives CDR1 NSHNY, CDR2 SYGAGN. The germline V and J ends were trimmed by 3 bases and 2 bases, with 13 bases remaining between them. The CDR3: CASSGGGGVAETLYF. Incomplete CDR3 DNA: TGTGCCAGCAGTGGGGGTGGGGGAGTTGCAGAA.